This T cell receptor beta chain was retrieved from a study of blood T cell repertoires in COVID-19. Study background: The study drew acute and convalescent COVID-19 samples from the United States, Italy and Spain. T cells, B-cell-depleted T cells, or PBMCs provided the cDNA or gDNA that served as material.

In germline, CDR1 is SGHNT, CDR2 YENEEA. There are 13 residues in the CDR3. The germline V and J ends were trimmed by 0 bases and 7 bases, with 7 bases remaining between them. Original processing notes: Nucleated cell number was recorded as an estimate derived from reference gene primer amplification. The assay was immunoSEQ multiplex PCR, and TCRdb's table has in-frame clones only and misses some. That table supplies the V and J calls and clone size; D and trimming were determined from the DNA. This sample has 100,000 or so clones; 80% to 95% occur once, and the top ten carry approximately 2.3%. This clonotype was sampled from a human donor with active COVID-19. The donor label of this sample is uncertain. This chain links TRBV11-3 with TRBJ1-3; D is undetermined. The sequenced sample consisted of peripheral blood. CDR3 protein: CASSLDPGNTIYF. CDR3 in DNA: TGTGCCAGCAGCTTAGATCCCGGGAACACCATATATTTT.